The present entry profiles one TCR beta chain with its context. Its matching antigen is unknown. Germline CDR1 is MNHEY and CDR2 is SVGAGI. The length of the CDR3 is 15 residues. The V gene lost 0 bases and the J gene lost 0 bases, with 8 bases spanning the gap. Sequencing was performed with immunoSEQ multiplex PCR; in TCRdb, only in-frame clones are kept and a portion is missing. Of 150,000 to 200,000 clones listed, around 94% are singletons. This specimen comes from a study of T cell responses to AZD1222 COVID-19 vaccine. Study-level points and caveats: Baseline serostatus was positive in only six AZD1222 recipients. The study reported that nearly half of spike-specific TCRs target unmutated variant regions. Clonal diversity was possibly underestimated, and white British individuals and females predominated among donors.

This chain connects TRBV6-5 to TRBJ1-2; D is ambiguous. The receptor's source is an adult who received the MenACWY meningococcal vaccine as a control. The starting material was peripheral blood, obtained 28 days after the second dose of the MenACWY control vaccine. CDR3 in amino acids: CASSYSSTSNYGYTF. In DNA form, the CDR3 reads TGTGCCAGCAGTTACTCGTCGACGTCTAACTATGGCTACACCTTC.